Included here is one T cell receptor (beta chain) sequence, with context. The target of this receptor is not known. The record has no base qualities; no much larger clone is one base away. V was cut back by 4 bases and J by 3 bases, leaving a gap of 11 bases between them. The CDR3 sequence holds 14 residues, the cysteine and phenylalanine included. The sequence is cut down to CDR3 DNA, 42 bases in frame from base 1. According to the germline V gene, CDR1 reads SGHDT and CDR2 reads YYEEEE. These data belong to a study of control samples from healthy donors and cancer patients (dated by TCRdb to 2020 to 2022). The receptor library was made with the immunoSEQ multiplex PCR assay. TCRdb stores this immuneACCESS table with in-frame sequences only. Part of the clones is absent; in the studies checked, under half of the shortfall reflects unresolved V genes, and no reason is known for the rest. This sample holds about 160,000 clones; roughly 95% were observed only once. Of the sample, approximately 1% is held by the ten largest clones.

This receptor chain uses TRBV5-6 and TRBJ1-5, with an unclear D gene assignment. The receptor was derived from a woman under 40 in good health. Sequenced: blood. The nucleotide sequence reads TGTGCCAGCAGCCCCCGGGGTCCCAATCAGCCCCAGCATTTT. Its protein product is CASSPRGPNQPQHF.